The clone carrying this T cell receptor (beta chain) has at least ten counts. This entry comes from a study of T cells in Graves' hyperthyroidism and ophthalmopathy. The CDR3 is 14 amino acids. The junction had 4 bases not matched to a gene; V was cut back by 1 base and J by 7 bases. Germline V lookup: CDR1 KGHSH, CDR2 LQKENI. Amplification of TCR beta CDR3 regions was performed using RNA transcripts as template. Initially, a first-round RT-PCR of the TCR CDR3 employed the HTBI primer set. TCRdb recomputed calls from the multiplex PCR reads with MiXCR, one row per CDR3 protein. The top ten clones hold 17% of a sample with 500,000 or so distinct CDR3 sequences, 15% to 20% of them seen once.

The sequenced sample was blood. The receptor comes from a woman aged 18-29 years with Graves' ophthalmopathy. The chain uses TRBV18 and TRBJ2-1; the match to TRBD1 covers 7 bases. The CDR3 DNA reads TGTGCCAGCTCACCACTCGACAGGGTGAATGAGCAGTTCTTC. Encoded protein: CASSPLDRVNEQFF.